Following are 3 T cell receptor beta chains from one sample sequenced in a study of T cells after yellow fever vaccination. TCRdb called the 5' RACE reads again in MiXCR, with one record for every CDR3 protein. The sample shows a few hundred thousand distinct CDR3 sequences, 6.9% of them seen only once. Sequenced material: CD4+ T cells sorted from PBMCs, taken 15 days after the yellow fever booster vaccination. The receptors were gathered from a man in his thirties or forties who received the YFV17D yellow fever vaccine.

This clonotype has at least ten counts. The J gene is TRBJ2-2, the V gene TRBV29-1; D remains ambiguous. The V and J ends lost 4 bases and 3 bases respectively, with 12 bases between them. Germline lookup yields CDR1 SQVTM and CDR2 ANQGSEA. This CDR3 has 14 amino acids. The CDR3, as DNA: TGCAGCGTTGGTCCTACCCCGGACACCGGGGAGCTGTTTTTT. This sequence encodes CSVGPTPDTGELFF.

Only a few counts were recorded for this clonotype. This chain connects TRBV29-1 to TRBJ1-2, with 10 bases aligning to TRBD1. CDR1 is SQVTM and CDR2 is ANQGSEA in the germline V gene. CDR3 length: 11 amino acids. The CDR3 DNA sequence: TGCGGGGGACAGGGGTGGTTCGGCTACACCTTC. Residues: CGGQGWFGYTF.

The chain uses TRBV20-1 and TRBJ2-2; 9 bases fit TRBD1. The germline CDR1 and CDR2 sequences are DFQATT and SNEGSKA (reference sequence). J lost 5 bases, V lost 3 bases, and 7 bases had no gene match. The CDR3 spans 15 residues. CDR3 protein: CSASEGQGVTGELFF. Here the CDR3 DNA reads TGCAGTGCTAGTGAGGGACAGGGTGTAACCGGGGAGCTGTTTTTT.